This T cell receptor beta chain was recovered during a study of blood T cell repertoires in COVID-19. Background on the study: From T cells, B-cell-depleted T cells, or PBMCs came the material, which was cDNA or gDNA.

Source study methods: Cell counts per sample came from amplifying reference gene primers. The data were produced by immunoSEQ multiplex PCR, yet TCRdb's version contains in-frame clones alone and is incomplete. That table supplies the V and J calls and clone size; D and trimming were determined from the DNA. The sample includes about 210,000 clones, 65% to 90% of them seen just once. There are 16 residues in the CDR3. This sequence originates from a woman between 70 and 85 years old with COVID-19, enrolled during active disease. The sample taken for sequencing was peripheral blood. This chain joins TRBV21-1 and TRBJ1-1; the table's D gene call, TRBD1, was not cross checked with the DNA. TRBV21-1 is noted as a pseudogene. The CDR3 region has the DNA TGTGCCAGCAGCAAGGAGCGACAAACAGGGAACACTGAAGCTTTCTTT. Translated: CASSKERQTGNTEAFF.